One T cell receptor (beta chain) is described in this entry. Produced via immunoSEQ multiplex PCR; TCRdb's table is partial and in-frame only. The sample includes about 370,000 clones, 89% seen only once; the top ten take 1.5% to 2%. This sample was included in a study of blood T cell repertoires in COVID-19. The germline V and J ends were trimmed by 4 bases and 5 bases, with 12 bases remaining between them. Germline V gene sequence: CDR1 MNHEY, CDR2 SMNVEV (reference sequence). The CDR3 spans 13 residues. Allocation to cohorts depended on clinical history reported by the participants. Each recovered donor of Cohort 3 presented with two negative PCRs, clearance, or symptom resolution.

The clonotype comes from a woman in her 30s who had recovered from COVID-19. The source material was PBMCs or T cells enriched from blood (not recorded which). The V call is TRBV27, the J call TRBJ2-7; D may be TRBD2 (5 bases). The CDR3 sequence: CASSSRGAHEQYF. The CDR3 DNA sequence: TGTGCCAGCAGTTCCCGGGGTGCCCACGAGCAGTACTTC.